At least ten counts were recorded for the clone carrying this T cell receptor (beta chain). Its antigen is not identified. This sample stems from a study of CD8 T cells in ankylosing spondylitis. Libraries of TCR beta came from quantitative 5'-RACE with molecular barcodes. MiXCR, applied by TCRdb to the 5' RACE reads, yields one record per CDR3 protein. The table lists a few hundred thousand distinct CDR3 sequences, approximately 7.4% of them singletons. Study-level results: Ankylosing spondylitis blood appeared to be characterized by a TCR beta motif of about 8 highly homologous variants. There was reportedly significant enrichment of clones that were disease-linked in matched ankylosing spondylitis synovial fluid. A number of the motif variants had already been described in reactive arthritis synovial fluid and blood.

Trimming left V 10 bases short and J 4 bases short, with 16 bases between. The CDR3 length is 13 residues. CDR1 MDHEN and CDR2 SYDVKM come from the germline V gene. The genes are TRBV28 and TRBJ2-5, with D possibly matching TRBD2 (5 bases). The source is a male donor with ankylosing spondylitis. The material sequenced was blood, either unsorted or a sorted T cell fraction (not recorded which). Here the CDR3 DNA reads TGTGCCACCAACCGGAGAGAGGGAGAGACCCAGTACTTC. Translated: CATNRREGETQYF.